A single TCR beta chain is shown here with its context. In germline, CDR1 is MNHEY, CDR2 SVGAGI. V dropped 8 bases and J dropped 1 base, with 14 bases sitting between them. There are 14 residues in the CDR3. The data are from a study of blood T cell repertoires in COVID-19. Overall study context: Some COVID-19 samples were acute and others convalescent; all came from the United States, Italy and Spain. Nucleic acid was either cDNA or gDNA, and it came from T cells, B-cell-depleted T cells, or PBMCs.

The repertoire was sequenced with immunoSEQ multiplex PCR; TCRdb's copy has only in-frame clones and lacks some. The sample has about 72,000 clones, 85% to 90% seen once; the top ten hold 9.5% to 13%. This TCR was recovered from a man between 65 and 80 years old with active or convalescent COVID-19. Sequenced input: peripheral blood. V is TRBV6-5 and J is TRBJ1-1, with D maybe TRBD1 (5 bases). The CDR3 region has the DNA TGTGCCAGCGGACGACAGATCCCGAACACTGAAGCTTTCTTT. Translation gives CASGRQIPNTEAFF.